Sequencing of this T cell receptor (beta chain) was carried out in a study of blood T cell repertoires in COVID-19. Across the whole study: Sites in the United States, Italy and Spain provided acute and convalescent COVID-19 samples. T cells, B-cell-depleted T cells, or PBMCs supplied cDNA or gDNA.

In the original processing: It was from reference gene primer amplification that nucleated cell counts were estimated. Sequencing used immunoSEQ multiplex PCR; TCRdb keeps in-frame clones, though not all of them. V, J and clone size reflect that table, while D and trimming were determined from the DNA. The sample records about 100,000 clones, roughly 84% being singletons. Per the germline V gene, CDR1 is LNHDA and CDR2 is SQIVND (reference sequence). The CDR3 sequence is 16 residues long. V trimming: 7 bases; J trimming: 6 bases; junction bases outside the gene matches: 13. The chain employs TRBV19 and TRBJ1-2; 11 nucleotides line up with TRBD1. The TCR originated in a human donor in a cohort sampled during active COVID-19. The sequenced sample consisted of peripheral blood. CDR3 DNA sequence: TGTGCCAGTACTACCTTGGGGACAGGGGGAATTAATGGCTACACCTTC. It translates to CASTTLGTGGINGYTF.